The 30 T cell receptor beta chains below come from one sample, sequenced in a study of CD8+CD57+ T cells in acquired aplastic anemia. TCR beta VDJ and CDR3 profiling used genomic DNA as template. Via MiXCR, TCRdb re-called the reads, giving one row per CDR3 protein. This sample has some 280,000 distinct CDR3 sequences, with approximately 56% found just once. Sequenced: sorted CD4+, CD8+, or CD8+CD57+ T cells (not recorded which) from PBMCs. The source of these receptors is a human donor with severe aplastic anemia or a healthy control (not recorded which).

The rearrangement uses TRBV25-1 and TRBJ1-2; 9 bases are shared with TRBD1. The J segment lost 4 bases and the V segment lost 2 bases, leaving 5 bases of the junction unmatched. There are 15 residues in the CDR3. Germline V gene data show CDR1 as MGHDK and CDR2 as SYGVNS. The CDR3 region is CASSERQGGTYGYTF. The CDR3 nucleotides are TGTGCCAGCAGTGAAAGACAGGGGGGGACCTATGGCTACACCTTC.

The J gene is TRBJ2-1, the V gene TRBV29-1; D possibly matches TRBD1 or TRBD2 (5 bases each). The germline gives CDR1 SQVTM, CDR2 ANQGSEA. The CDR3 contains 16 residues. V dropped 3 bases and J dropped 6 bases, with 21 bases sitting between them. CDR3 nucleotides: TGCAGCGTTGATGGGGGAGAGTGGAGCTCGCTCAATGAGCAGTTCTTC. It is translated as CSVDGGEWSSLNEQFF.

The chain has TRBV7-8 and TRBJ2-3; D is unclear. The germline V gene encodes CDR1 SGHVS and CDR2 FQNEAQ. Trimming removed 1 base at V and 4 bases at J, with 9 bases between. The CDR3 spans 14 residues. CDR3 DNA sequence: TGTGCCAGCAGCTTAGTAAGTGGGCCAGATACGCAGTATTTT. Its translation is CASSLVSGPDTQYF.

V usage is TRBV7-2 and J usage is TRBJ1-3; D may be TRBD1 (5 bases). CDR1 is SGHTA, CDR2 FQGNSA, per germline. The germline V and J ends were trimmed by 0 bases and 0 bases, with 9 bases remaining between them. The CDR3 covers 16 residues. CDR3 coding DNA: TGTGCCAGCAGCTTAGCCGGGACGGTCTCTGGAAACACCATATATTTT. Encoded protein: CASSLAGTVSGNTIYF.

This clonotype was seen just once. The CDR3 here is CATSRDHSAGQTYEQYF. CDR3 nucleotide sequence: TGTGCCACCAGCAGAGATCACTCCGCAGGGCAGACCTACGAGCAGTACTTC. This rearrangement joins TRBV15 to TRBJ2-5; perhaps TRBD1 as D (5 bases). The J call may be incorrect, as the DNA end agrees better with TRBJ2-7. Germline V gene lookup returns CDR1 LNHNV and CDR2 YYDKDF (reference sequence). The CDR3 consists of 17 residues.

The chain carries TRBV5-1 and TRBJ2-5, with D maybe TRBD1 (6 bases). Looked up from germline, CDR1 is SGHRS and CDR2 is YFSETQ. Deletions cut 4 bases from V and 1 base from J, with 11 bases between. The CDR3 is made up of 14 amino acids. For the CDR3, the DNA is TGCGCCAGCAGCACCGGACAGAGCCAAGAGACCCAGTACTTC. Translating it yields CASSTGQSQETQYF.

As concerns this clonotype: One base away lies a much larger clone, so this may be a sequencing read error. V and J are TRBV10-3 and TRBJ1-1, with D perhaps matching TRBD1 (5 bases). In germline, CDR1 is ENHRY, CDR2 SYGVKD. V lost 3 bases, J lost 5 bases, and 10 bases lay in between. The length of the CDR3 is 13 residues. As DNA, the CDR3 is TGTGCCATCAGTGAAATGAGGGGAACTGAAGCTTTCTTT. Amino acids: CAISEMRGTEAFF.

The sample holds many counts of this clonotype. The chain recombines TRBV6-4 with TRBJ2-7; 9 nucleotides agree with TRBD2. V was clipped by 5 bases and J by 7 bases; unmatched bases: 6. This CDR3 contains 13 residues. Per the germline V gene, CDR1 is MRHNA and CDR2 is SNTAGT. In DNA form, the CDR3 reads TGTGCCAGCAGTCCAAGCGGGGGGCGGGAGCAGTACTTC. It translates to CASSPSGGREQYF.

As to this clonotype: A much bigger clone sits one base away, suggesting this may be a read error. The chain employs TRBV3-1 and TRBJ2-5, with D perhaps TRBD2 (5 bases). Germline CDR1 reads LGHDT; CDR2 reads YNNKEL (reference sequence). CDR3 length equals 14 residues. With 3 bases removed from V and 10 bases from J, the gap between germline ends came to 18 bases. The CDR3 nucleotides are TGTGCCAGCAGCCAGCTTACGGCTTTCGGGATCCAGTACTTC. This encodes CASSQLTAFGIQYF.

This rearrangement joins TRBV15 to TRBJ1-2; no definite D call. V was clipped by 8 bases and J by 1 base, with 11 bases between them. In germline, CDR1 is LNHNV, CDR2 YYDKDF (reference sequence). CDR3 length equals 13 residues. The CDR3 coding sequence is TGTGCCACCGAGCCCAGGAATAACTATGGCTACACCTTC. It specifies CATEPRNNYGYTF. The whole variable domain, remainder taken from reference TRBV15 and TRBJ1-2, is DAMVIQNPRYQVTQFGKPVTLSCSQTLNHNVMYWYQQKSSQAPKLLFHYYDKDFNNEADTPDNFQSRRPNTSFCFLDIRSPGLGDTAMYLCATEPRNNYGYTFGSGTRLTVV.

The gene calls are TRBV24-1 and TRBJ2-2; weak D call: TRBD1 (5 bases). This CDR3 is 15 amino acids long. Germline V gene lookup returns CDR1 KGHDR and CDR2 SFDVKD. Trimming cost V 1 base and J 7 bases, with 12 bases left between them. CDR3 loop: CATSDLVTDHGELFF. Here the CDR3 DNA reads TGTGCCACCAGTGATTTAGTGACAGACCACGGGGAGCTGTTTTTT.

This clonotype was seen many times. The gene calls are TRBV12-3 or TRBV12-4 and TRBJ2-3; D unclear. The V gene lost 6 bases and the J gene lost 2 bases, with 15 bases spanning the gap. The CDR3 is 15 residues long. The CDR3 loop is CASSRPPGFTDTQYF. The CDR3 nucleotides read TGTGCCAGCAGCCGTCCCCCCGGGTTCACAGATACGCAGTATTTT.

This clonotype came up a few times. This rearrangement joins TRBV7-8 to TRBJ2-7, with TRBD1 as a possible D gene (6 bases). CDR1 is SGHVS, CDR2 FQNEAQ, per germline. The ends were cut back, 4 bases at V and 11 bases at J, with 12 bases in the middle. The CDR3 extends over 11 amino acids. The CDR3 DNA reads TGTGCCAGCAGCTCGGGACAACCCAAGTACTTC. This codes for CASSSGQPKYF. The full variable domain, with the rest looked up from reference TRBV7-8 and TRBJ2-7, is GAGVSQSPRYKVAKRGQDVALRCDPISGHVSLFWYQQALGQGPEFLTYFQNEAQLDKSGLPSDRFFAERPEGSVSTLKIQRTQQEDSAVYLCASSSGQPKYFGPGTRLTVT.

Comment on this clonotype: Compared with germline, one end of the junction differs, possibly owing to a read error. The genes are TRBV11-2 and TRBJ2-3, with D perhaps TRBD2 (5 bases). Per the germline V gene, CDR1 is SGHAT and CDR2 is FQNNGV. This CDR3 has 16 amino acids. The CDR3 protein is CPSIRGRSSSTDTQYF. The CDR3 nucleotides are TGTCCCAGCATCCGTGGGAGATCATCTAGCACAGATACGCAGTATTTT.

This clonotype has a count of ten or more. The J gene is TRBJ2-2, the V gene TRBV11-2, with TRBD2 matching 7 bases. The germline V gene encodes CDR1 SGHAT and CDR2 FQNNGV. CDR3 size: 16 residues. V trimming: 6 bases; J trimming: 8 bases; junction bases outside the gene matches: 15. In nucleotides, the CDR3 is TGTGCCAGCAGTCAGGGAGGGAAAGGGGCACCAGGGGAGCTGTTTTTT. This encodes CASSQGGKGAPGELFF. The variable domain in full, completed from reference TRBV11-2 and TRBJ2-2, reads EAGVAQSPRYKIIEKRQSVAFWCNPISGHATLYWYQQILGQGPKLLIQFQNNGVVDDSQLPKDRFSAERLKGVDSTLKIQPAKLEDSAVYLCASSQGGKGAPGELFFGEGSRLTVL.

The table lists this clonotype with a few counts. The chain recombines TRBV28 with TRBJ1-2; D gene unclear. From germline, CDR1 is MDHEN and CDR2 SYDVKM. V was clipped by 3 bases and J by 1 base, with 9 bases between them. The CDR3 length is 14 residues. Here the CDR3 reads CASSLPLVNYGYTF. CDR3 nucleotides: TGTGCCAGCAGTTTGCCCCTGGTTAACTATGGCTACACCTTC.

This clonotype was recorded many times. V usage is TRBV13 and J usage is TRBJ2-3; TRBD2 matches 8 bases. Trimming cost V 8 bases and J 2 bases; bases outside gene matches: 3. This CDR3 has 13 residues. Looked up from germline, CDR1 is PRHDT and CDR2 is FYEKMQ (reference sequence). CDR3 region: CASRRGATDTQYF. CDR3 bases: TGTGCCAGCCGGCGGGGGGCCACAGATACGCAGTATTTT.

The V gene is TRBV2, the J gene TRBJ1-2, with D perhaps TRBD1 (5 bases). V shed 6 bases and J shed 5 bases, with 13 bases lying between them. Germline values: CDR1 SNHLY, CDR2 FYNNEI. The CDR3 consists of 13 residues. The CDR3 DNA reads TGTGCCAGCAGAGGGGTCCTTCGGTATGGCTACACCTTC. Residues: CASRGVLRYGYTF.

The chain uses TRBV7-9 and TRBJ2-4; D might be TRBD1 or TRBD2, each matching 8 bases. Germline V gene data show CDR1 as SEHNR and CDR2 as FQNEAQ (reference sequence). V gave up 5 bases and J gave up 7 bases, with 18 bases separating them. CDR3 size: 15 residues. The CDR3 DNA reads as TGTGCCAGCAGCGATGACAGGGGCGGGGGGAACATTCAGTACTTC. Amino acids: CASSDDRGGGNIQYF.

Remarks on this clonotype: One end of the junction is discordant with germline, which a read error may explain. The chain carries TRBV18 and TRBJ1-6, with unresolved D. The CDR3 runs to 13 residues. Germline loops: CDR1 KGHSH, CDR2 LQKENI. CDR3 nucleotide sequence: TGTGCCAGCTCTGAAGGATCGAATTCATCCCTCCACTTT. Translating it yields CASSEGSNSSLHF.

This clonotype was observed many times. The V and J genes are TRBV10-3 and TRBJ1-5; no firm D call. Trimming stripped 3 bases from V and 1 base from J, with 10 bases between. Germline assignment: CDR1 ENHRY and CDR2 SYGVKD. This CDR3 is 15 amino acids long. CDR3 sequence (DNA): TGTGCCATCAGTGAAGAGGGTTTGAGCAATCAGCCCCAGCATTTT. It is translated as CAISEEGLSNQPQHF.

This clonotype was observed once. The V and J genes are TRBV4-1 and TRBJ2-2; D unresolved. Looked up from germline, CDR1 is MGHRA and CDR2 is YSYEKL. The CDR3 length is 13 residues. Trimming shortened V by 2 bases and J by 11 bases, and 12 bases separated the two germline ends. This CDR3 reads CASSQSIGIELFF. DNA for the CDR3: TGCGCCAGCAGCCAATCGATCGGAATAGAGCTGTTTTTT.

This clonotype was recorded many times. The J gene is TRBJ1-2, the V gene TRBV7-9, with 7 nucleotides matching TRBD1. The CDR3 consists of 15 residues. Germline CDR1 and CDR2: SEHNR and FQNEAQ (reference sequence). Trimming cost V 0 bases and J 2 bases; bases outside gene matches: 3. The CDR3 sequence: CASSLAQGKNYGYTF. In DNA, the CDR3 is TGTGCCAGCAGCTTAGCACAGGGGAAGAACTATGGCTACACCTTC.

This clonotype was found many times. The rearrangement links TRBV7-6 to TRBJ2-7; 9 nucleotides agree with TRBD1. The CDR3 sequence is 16 residues long. Germline CDR1 and CDR2: SGHVS and FNYEAQ. Trimming cost V 4 bases and J 2 bases; bases outside gene matches: 9. Written as DNA, the CDR3 is TGTGCCAGCAGCTCTAACGACAGGGGGATCACCTACGAGCAGTACTTC. It is translated as CASSSNDRGITYEQYF. Using reference TRBV7-6 and TRBJ2-7 for the parts outside the CDR3, the full variable domain is GAGVSQSPRYKVTKRGQDVALRCDPISGHVSLYWYRQALGQGPEFLTYFNYEAQQDKSGLPNDRFSAERPEGSISTLTIQRTEQRDSAMYRCASSSNDRGITYEQYFGPGTRLTVT.

In its sample, this clonotype was seen many times. The J gene is TRBJ2-5, the V gene TRBV12-3 or TRBV12-4; the match to TRBD1 covers 7 bases. The CDR3 covers 14 residues. V shed 3 bases and J 7 bases; nucleotides not matched to a gene: 8. CDR3 sequence (DNA): TGTGCCAGCAGTTTTGGGACAGCCAAGGGGACCCAGTACTTC. Encoded protein: CASSFGTAKGTQYF.

Worth noting for this clonotype: Relative to the germline gene, one junction end is altered; a read error may explain this. This chain links TRBV7-4 with TRBJ1-4; TRBD1 matches 7 bases. The CDR3 spans 15 residues. Germline CDR1 SGHVT, CDR2 SQSDAQ. For the CDR3, the DNA is TGTGCCATCAGCCCGACCGGGACAGCTAATGAAAAACTGTTTTTT. The encoded protein is CAISPTGTANEKLFF. Using reference TRBV7-4 and TRBJ1-4 for the parts outside the CDR3, the full variable domain is GAGVSQSPRYKVAKRGRDVALRCDSISGHVTLYWYRQTLGQGSEVLTYSQSDAQRDKSGRPSGRFSAERPERSVSTLKIQRTEQGDSAVYLCAISPTGTANEKLFFGSGTQLSVL.

The chain carries TRBV11-3 and TRBJ2-2; weak D call: TRBD2 (6 bases). CDR3 length: 14 amino acids. Trimming stripped 5 bases from V and 4 bases from J, with 11 bases between. CDR1 and CDR2 (germline): SGHNT, YENEEA. CDR3 nucleotides: TGTGCCAGCAGCGGAAGGGGAGGCACCGGGGAGCTGTTTTTT. Its protein product is CASSGRGGTGELFF.

The chain links TRBV29-1 to TRBJ1-4; D unresolved. The CDR3 is made up of 11 amino acids. Trimming cost V 7 bases and J 7 bases, with 10 bases left between them. Per the germline V gene, CDR1 is SQVTM and CDR2 is ANQGSEA. The CDR3 protein is CSARSGEKLFF. CDR3 sequence (DNA): TGCAGCGCTAGGTCCGGTGAAAAACTGTTTTTT.

This clonotype was recorded at least ten times. The V call is TRBV25-1, the J call TRBJ1-6, with D unresolved. The CDR3 has 13 residues. Trimming stripped 0 bases from V and 9 bases from J, with 6 bases between. Germline V gene data show CDR1 as MGHDK and CDR2 as SYGVNS. CDR3 in DNA: TGTGCCAGCAGTGAATACCCTGGTTCACCCCTCCACTTT. Translated, it gives CASSEYPGSPLHF. The entire variable domain, with the rest obtained from reference TRBV25-1 and TRBJ1-6, is as follows: EADIYQTPRYLVIGTGKKITLECSQTMGHDKMYWYQQDPGMELHLIHYSYGVNSTEKGDLSSESTVSRIRTEHFPLTLESARPSHTSQYLCASSEYPGSPLHFGNGTRLTVT.

The chain couples TRBV5-1 to TRBJ2-1, with D perhaps matching TRBD1 (6 bases). Germline-derived CDR1 and CDR2 are SGHRS and YFSETQ. The CDR3 loop spans 18 amino acids. V gave up 1 base and J gave up 4 bases, with 21 bases separating them. CDR3 nucleotides: TGCGCCAGCAGCTTGTTGGGACAAGGGGACGATCCTTACAATGAGCAGTTCTTC. The encoded protein is CASSLLGQGDDPYNEQFF.